A selection of T cell receptor beta chains follows, all from one sample in a study of identical twins. TCRdb itself ran the 5' RACE reads through MiXCR, one entry per CDR3 protein. The sample has around 550,000 distinct CDR3 sequences; around 15% are singletons. A further study also used this sample, focusing on yellow fever vaccine responses in identical twins.

Input material: CD4+ T cells sorted from blood. These receptor sequences come from a woman in her late teens or twenties in good health. Both conserved end residues are part of each CDR3.

j_gene	v_gene	CDR3aa
TRBJ1-1	TRBV5-1	CASSNRTLPGNTEAFF
TRBJ2-2	TRBV5-6	CASTIDRASFNTGELFF
TRBJ2-4	TRBV20-1	CSAEREIENIQYF
TRBJ2-1	TRBV6-1	CDSQWTRSYNEQFF
TRBJ2-1	TRBV6-1	CASSPNRAASFPYNEQFF
TRBJ2-1	TRBV7-2	CASSLARGTNSEQFF
TRBJ2-2	TRBV12-3/TRBV12-4	CASSLTLLGDTGELFF
TRBJ2-4	TRBV5-1	CASSIRQGAVDKNIQYF
TRBJ2-5	TRBV2	CASHPGQGPSRETQYF
TRBJ2-1	TRBV5-5	CASSLERGSYNEQFF
TRBJ1-4	TRBV25-1	CASSKTQGTTNEKLFF
TRBJ2-7	TRBV10-3	CAAGTSGRVSYEQYF
TRBJ1-5	TRBV10-3	CAISESRGYNQPQHF
TRBJ2-1	TRBV7-6	CASSKRLAGEYNEQFF
TRBJ2-1	TRBV20-1	CCARDSRPGAQNEQFF
TRBJ2-3	TRBV5-6	CASSQQFQDTQYF